This TCR beta chain was recovered during a study of cytomegalovirus exposure and HLA in healthy donors. Regarding the study as a whole: The authors enumerated around 150 TCR beta chains as linked to cytomegalovirus. Most of the TCR beta V segments (in an earlier analysis) were productive either about 87% or about 30% of the time.

Germline trimming cut 0 bases from V and 3 bases from J; bases unmatched to any gene: 3. The CDR3 is 15 residues long. Germline V gene sequence: CDR1 LGHNA, CDR2 YSLEER. The PCR ran on 60 Vbeta and 13 Jbeta primers. Assay used: immunoSEQ multiplex PCR; TCRdb lists only in-frame clones, some missing. Counted here are some 120,000 clones, over 60% occurring once; the ten biggest clones make up approximately 4.5%. On this clone: Antigen: not known.

The material sequenced was PBMCs. This chain links TRBV4-3 with TRBJ2-7; 9 nucleotides align to TRBD2. The sequence came from a man aged 30 to 45 in good health and CMV-seropositive. CDR3 protein: CASSQEGLAFYEQYF. Written as DNA, the CDR3 is TGCGCCAGCAGCCAAGAAGGACTAGCGTTCTACGAGCAGTACTTC.